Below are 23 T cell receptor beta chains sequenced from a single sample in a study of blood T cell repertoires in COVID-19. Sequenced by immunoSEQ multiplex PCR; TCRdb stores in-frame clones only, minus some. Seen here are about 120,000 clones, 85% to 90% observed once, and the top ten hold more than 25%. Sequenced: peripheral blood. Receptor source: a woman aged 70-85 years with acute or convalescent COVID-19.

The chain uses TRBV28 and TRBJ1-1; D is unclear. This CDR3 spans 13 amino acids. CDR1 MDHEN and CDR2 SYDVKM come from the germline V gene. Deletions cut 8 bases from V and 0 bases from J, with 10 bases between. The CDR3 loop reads CASWSGMNTEAFF. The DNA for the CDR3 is TGTGCCAGCTGGAGCGGAATGAACACTGAAGCTTTCTTT.

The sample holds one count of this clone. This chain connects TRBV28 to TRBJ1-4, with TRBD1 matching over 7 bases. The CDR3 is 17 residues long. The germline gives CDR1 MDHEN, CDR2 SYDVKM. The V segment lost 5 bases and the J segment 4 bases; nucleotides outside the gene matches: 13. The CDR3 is CASSTPLQGPLNEKLFF. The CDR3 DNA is TGTGCCAGCAGTACACCGCTACAGGGGCCCCTTAATGAAAAACTGTTTTTT.

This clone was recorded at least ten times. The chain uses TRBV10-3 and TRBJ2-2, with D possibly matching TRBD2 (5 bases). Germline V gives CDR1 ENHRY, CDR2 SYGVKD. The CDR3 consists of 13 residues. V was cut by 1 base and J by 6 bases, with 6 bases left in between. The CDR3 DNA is TGTGCCATCAGTGAGTTCGGGGCCGGGGAGCTGTTTTTT. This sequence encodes CAISEFGAGELFF.

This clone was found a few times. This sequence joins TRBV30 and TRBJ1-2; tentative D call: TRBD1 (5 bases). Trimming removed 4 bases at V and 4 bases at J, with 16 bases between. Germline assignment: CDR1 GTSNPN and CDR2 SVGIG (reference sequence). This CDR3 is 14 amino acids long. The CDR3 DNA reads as TGTGCCTGGAAGTGGGGCCCGCTCTCCTATGGCTACACCTTC. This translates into CAWKWGPLSYGYTF. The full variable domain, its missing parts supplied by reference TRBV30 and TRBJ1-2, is SQTIHQWPATLVQPVGSPLSLECTVEGTSNPNLYWYRQAAGRGLQLLFYSVGIGQISSEVPQNLSASRPQDRQFILSSKKLLLSDSGFYLCAWKWGPLSYGYTFGSGTRLTVV.

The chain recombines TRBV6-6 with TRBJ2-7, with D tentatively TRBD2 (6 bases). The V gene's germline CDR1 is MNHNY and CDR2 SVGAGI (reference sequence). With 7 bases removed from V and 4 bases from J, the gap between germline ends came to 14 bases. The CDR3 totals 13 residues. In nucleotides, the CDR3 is TGTGCCAGCATCGGCGGGGCGTCTTACGAGCAGTACTTC. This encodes CASIGGASYEQYF.

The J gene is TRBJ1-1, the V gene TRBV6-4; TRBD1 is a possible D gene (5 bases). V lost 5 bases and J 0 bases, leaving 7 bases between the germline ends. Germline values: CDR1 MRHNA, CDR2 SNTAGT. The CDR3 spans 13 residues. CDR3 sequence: CASSKTVNTEAFF. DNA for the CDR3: TGTGCCAGCAGTAAGACAGTGAACACTGAAGCTTTCTTT.

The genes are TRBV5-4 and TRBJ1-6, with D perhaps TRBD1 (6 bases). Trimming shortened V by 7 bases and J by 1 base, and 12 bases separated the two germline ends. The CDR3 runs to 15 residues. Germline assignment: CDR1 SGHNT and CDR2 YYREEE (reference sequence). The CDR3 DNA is TGTGCCAGCCGCTCACAGGGTTCCTATAATTCACCCCTCCACTTT. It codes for CASRSQGSYNSPLHF.

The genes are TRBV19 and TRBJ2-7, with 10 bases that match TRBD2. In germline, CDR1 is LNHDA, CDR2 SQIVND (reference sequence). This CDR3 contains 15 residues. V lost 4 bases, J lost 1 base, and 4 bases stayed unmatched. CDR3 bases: TGTGCCAGTAGTAGGATAGCGGGGGGTTCCTACGAGCAGTACTTC. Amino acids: CASSRIAGGSYEQYF. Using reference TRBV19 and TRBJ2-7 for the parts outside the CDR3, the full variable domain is DGGITQSPKYLFRKEGQNVTLSCEQNLNHDAMYWYRQDPGQGLRLIYYSQIVNDFQKGDIAEGYSVSREKKESFPLTVTSAQKNPTAFYLCASSRIAGGSYEQYFGPGTRLTVT.

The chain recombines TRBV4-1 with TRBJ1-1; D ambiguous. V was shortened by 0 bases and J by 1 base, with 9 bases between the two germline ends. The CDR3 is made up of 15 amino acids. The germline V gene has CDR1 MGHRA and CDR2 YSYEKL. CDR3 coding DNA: TGCGCCAGCAGCCAAGAACCCTTGAGGAACACTGAAGCTTTCTTT. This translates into CASSQEPLRNTEAFF.

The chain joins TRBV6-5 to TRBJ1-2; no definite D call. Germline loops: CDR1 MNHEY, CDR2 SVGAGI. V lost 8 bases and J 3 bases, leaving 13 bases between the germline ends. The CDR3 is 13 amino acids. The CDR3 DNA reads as TGTGCCAGCTCGGGAGGCGGGTACTATGGCTACACCTTC. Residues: CASSGGGYYGYTF.

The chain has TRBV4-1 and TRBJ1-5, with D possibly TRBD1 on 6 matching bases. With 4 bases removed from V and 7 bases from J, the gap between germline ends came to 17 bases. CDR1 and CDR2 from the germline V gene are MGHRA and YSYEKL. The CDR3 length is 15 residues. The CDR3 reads CASSRTMGQRQPQHF. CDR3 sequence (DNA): TGCGCCAGCAGCCGAACAATGGGACAACGACAGCCCCAGCATTTT.

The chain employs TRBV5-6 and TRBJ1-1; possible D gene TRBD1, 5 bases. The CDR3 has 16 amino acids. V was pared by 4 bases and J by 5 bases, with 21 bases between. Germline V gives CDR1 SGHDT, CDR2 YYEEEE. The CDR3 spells CASSPLVGGSGTEAFF. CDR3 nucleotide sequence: TGTGCCAGCAGCCCCCTGGTGGGGGGGTCCGGGACTGAAGCTTTCTTT.

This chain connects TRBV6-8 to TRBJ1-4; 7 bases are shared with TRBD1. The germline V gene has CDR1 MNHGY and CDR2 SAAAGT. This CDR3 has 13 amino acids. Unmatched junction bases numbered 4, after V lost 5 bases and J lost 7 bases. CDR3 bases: TGTGCCAGCAGTGCGGGACAGTTTGAAAAACTGTTTTTT. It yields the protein CASSAGQFEKLFF.

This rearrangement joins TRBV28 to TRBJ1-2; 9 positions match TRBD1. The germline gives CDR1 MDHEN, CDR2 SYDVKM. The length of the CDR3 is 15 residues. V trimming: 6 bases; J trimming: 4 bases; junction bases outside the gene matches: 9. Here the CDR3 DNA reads TGTGCCAGCAGGGCGGGGGGACAGGGAGTCTATGGCTACACCTTC. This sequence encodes CASRAGGQGVYGYTF.

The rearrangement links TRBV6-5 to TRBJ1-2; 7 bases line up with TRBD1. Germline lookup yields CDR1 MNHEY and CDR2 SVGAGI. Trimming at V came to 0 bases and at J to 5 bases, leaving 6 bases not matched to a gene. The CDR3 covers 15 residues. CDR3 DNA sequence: TGTGCCAGCAGTTACTCGAGGCAGGGGGGTTATGGCTACACCTTC. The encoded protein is CASSYSRQGGYGYTF.

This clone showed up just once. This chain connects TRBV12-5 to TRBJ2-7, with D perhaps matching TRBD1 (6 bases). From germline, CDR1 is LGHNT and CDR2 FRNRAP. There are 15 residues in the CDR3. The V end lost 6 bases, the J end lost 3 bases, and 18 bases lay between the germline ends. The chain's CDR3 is CASGPDRQGSYEQYF. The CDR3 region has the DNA TGTGCTAGTGGGCCGGACCGGCAGGGGAGCTACGAGCAGTACTTC.

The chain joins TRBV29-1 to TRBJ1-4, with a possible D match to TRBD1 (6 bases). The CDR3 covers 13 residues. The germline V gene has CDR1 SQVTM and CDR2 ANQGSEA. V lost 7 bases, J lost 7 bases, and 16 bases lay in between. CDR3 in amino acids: CSAKQGPGEKLFF. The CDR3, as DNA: TGCAGCGCAAAACAGGGTCCGGGTGAAAAACTGTTTTTT.

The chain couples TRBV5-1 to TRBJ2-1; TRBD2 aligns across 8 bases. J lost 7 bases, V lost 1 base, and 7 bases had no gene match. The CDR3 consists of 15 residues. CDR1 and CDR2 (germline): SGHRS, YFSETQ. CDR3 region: CASSLRGLGWNEQFF. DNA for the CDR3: TGCGCCAGCAGCTTGAGGGGACTAGGTTGGAATGAGCAGTTCTTC.

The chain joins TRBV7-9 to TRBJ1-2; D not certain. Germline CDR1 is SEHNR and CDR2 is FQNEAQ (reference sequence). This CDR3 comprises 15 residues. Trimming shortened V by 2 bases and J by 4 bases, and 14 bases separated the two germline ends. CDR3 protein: CASSLLFQATYGYTF. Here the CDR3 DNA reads TGTGCCAGCAGCTTACTATTTCAGGCAACCTATGGCTACACCTTC.

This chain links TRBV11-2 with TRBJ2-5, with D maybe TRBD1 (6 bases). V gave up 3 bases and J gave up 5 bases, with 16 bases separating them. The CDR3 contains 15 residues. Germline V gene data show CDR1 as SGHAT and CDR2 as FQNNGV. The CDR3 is CASSFRQPQGETQYF. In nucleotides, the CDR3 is TGTGCCAGCAGCTTTAGACAGCCGCAGGGGGAGACCCAGTACTTC.

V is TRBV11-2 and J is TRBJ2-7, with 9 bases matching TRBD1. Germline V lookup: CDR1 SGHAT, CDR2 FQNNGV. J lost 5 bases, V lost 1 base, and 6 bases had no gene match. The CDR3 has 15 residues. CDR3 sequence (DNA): TGTGCCAGCAGCTTAGGGAGGAGACAGGGGGACGAGCAGTACTTC. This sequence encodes CASSLGRRQGDEQYF.

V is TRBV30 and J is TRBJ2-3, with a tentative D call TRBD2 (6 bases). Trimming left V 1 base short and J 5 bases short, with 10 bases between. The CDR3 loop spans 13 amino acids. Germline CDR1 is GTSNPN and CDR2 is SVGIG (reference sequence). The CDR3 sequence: CAWSGEEKDTQYF. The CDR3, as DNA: TGTGCCTGGAGTGGGGAGGAGAAAGATACGCAGTATTTT.

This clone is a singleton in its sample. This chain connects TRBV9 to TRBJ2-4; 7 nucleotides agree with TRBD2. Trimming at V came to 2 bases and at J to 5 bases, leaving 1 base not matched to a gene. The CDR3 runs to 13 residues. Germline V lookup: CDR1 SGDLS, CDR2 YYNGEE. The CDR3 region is CASSVGLQNIQYF. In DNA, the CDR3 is TGTGCCAGCAGCGTGGGACTACAAAACATTCAGTACTTC.